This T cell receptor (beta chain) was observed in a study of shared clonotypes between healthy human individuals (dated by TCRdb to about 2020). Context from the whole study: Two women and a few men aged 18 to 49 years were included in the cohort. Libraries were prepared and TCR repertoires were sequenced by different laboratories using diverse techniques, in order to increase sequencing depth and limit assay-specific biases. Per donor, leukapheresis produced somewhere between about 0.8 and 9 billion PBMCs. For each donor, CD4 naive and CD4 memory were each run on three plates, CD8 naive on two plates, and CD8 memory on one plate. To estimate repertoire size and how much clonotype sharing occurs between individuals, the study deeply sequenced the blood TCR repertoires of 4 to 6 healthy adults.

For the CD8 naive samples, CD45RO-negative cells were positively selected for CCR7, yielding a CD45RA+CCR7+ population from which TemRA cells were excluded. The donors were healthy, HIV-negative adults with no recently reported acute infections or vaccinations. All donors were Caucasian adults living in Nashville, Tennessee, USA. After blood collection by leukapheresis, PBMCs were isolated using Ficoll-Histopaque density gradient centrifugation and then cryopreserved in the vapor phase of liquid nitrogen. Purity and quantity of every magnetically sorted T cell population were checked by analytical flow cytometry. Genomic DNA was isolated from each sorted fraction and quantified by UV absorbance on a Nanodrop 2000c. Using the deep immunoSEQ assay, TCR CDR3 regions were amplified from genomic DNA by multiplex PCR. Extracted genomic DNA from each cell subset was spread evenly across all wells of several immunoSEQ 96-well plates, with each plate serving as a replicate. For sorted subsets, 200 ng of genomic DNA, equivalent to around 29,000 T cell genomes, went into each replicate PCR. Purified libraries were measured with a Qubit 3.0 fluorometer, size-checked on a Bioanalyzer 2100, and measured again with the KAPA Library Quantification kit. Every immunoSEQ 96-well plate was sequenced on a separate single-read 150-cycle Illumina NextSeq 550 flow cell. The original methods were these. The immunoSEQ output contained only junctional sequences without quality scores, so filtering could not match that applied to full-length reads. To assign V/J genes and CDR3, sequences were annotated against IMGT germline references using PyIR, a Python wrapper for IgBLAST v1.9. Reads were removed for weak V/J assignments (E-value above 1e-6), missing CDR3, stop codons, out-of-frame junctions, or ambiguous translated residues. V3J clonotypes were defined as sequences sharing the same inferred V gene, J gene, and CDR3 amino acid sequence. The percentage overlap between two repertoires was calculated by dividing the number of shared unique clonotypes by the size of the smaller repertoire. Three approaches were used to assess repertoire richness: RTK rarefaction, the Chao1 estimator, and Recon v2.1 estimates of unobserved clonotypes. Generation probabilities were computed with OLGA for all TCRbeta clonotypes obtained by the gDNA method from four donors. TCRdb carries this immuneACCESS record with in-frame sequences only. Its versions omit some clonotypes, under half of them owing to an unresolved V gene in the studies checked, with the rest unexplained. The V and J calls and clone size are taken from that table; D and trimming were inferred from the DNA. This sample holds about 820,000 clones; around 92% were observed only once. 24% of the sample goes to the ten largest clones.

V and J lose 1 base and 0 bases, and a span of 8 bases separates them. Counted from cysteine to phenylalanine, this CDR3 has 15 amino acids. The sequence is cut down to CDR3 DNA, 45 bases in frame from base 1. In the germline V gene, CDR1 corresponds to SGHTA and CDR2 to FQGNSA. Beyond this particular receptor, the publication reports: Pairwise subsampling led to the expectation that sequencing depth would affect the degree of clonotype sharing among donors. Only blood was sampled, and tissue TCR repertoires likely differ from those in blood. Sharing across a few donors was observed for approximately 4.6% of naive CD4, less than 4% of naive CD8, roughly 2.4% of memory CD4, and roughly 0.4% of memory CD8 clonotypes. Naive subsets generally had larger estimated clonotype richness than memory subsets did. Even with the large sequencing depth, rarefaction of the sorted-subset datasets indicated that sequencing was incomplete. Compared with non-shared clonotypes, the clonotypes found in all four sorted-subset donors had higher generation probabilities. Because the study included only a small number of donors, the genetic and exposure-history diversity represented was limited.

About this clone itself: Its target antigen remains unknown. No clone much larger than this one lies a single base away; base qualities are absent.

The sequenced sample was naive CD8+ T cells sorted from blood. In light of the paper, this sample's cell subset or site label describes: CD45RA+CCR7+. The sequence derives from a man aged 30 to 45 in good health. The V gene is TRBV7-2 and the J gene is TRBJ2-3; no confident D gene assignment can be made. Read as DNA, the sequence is TGTGCCAGCAGCTTAGAAGGGATTAGCACAGATACGCAGTATTTT. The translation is CASSLEGISTDTQYF.